The TCR beta chain described here comes from a study of blood T cell repertoires in COVID-19. Germline CDR1 is KGHDR and CDR2 is SFDVKD. V lost 8 bases and J 0 bases, leaving 3 bases between the germline ends. The CDR3 has 12 amino acids. This clone appeared a single time. Original processing methods: For nucleated cells, counts were estimated from reference gene primer amplification. Some clones are missing from TCRdb's copy, which holds only in-frame ones; the method was immunoSEQ multiplex PCR. V and J calls and clone size are as listed in that table; D and trimming were resolved from the DNA. The table records 95,000 to 120,000 clones, around 85% of them present only once.

This TCR was sampled from a human donor in a cohort sampled during active COVID-19. What was sequenced was peripheral blood. The chain carries TRBV24-1 and TRBJ2-2; D gene uncertain. Here the CDR3 reads CATNTNTGELFF. CDR3 bases: TGTGCCACCAATACGAACACCGGGGAGCTGTTTTTT.